This record looks at one T cell receptor beta chain sequence and its context. The V gene's germline CDR1 is MNHEY and CDR2 SVGAGI. The CDR3 extends over 14 amino acids. V lost 6 bases, J lost 6 bases, and 14 bases lay in between. The source of the sample is a study of cytotoxic CD8 clonotypes in ibrutinib-treated CLL. Libraries were prepared by immunoSEQ multiplex PCR; TCRdb keeps only in-frame clonotypes and omits some of them. The sample has hundreds of thousands of clones, 60% to 75% seen once. This sequence originates from a human donor with chronic lymphocytic leukemia. The specimen was PBMCs, collected after 24 months of ibrutinib treatment. The rearrangement links TRBV6-5 to TRBJ1-4; the D is unclear. CDR3 DNA: TGTGCCAGCAGGGAAGGTGGTGGAGATGAAAAACTGTTTTTT. It specifies CASREGGGDEKLFF.